This TCR beta chain was recovered during a study of monozygotic twins with inflammatory bowel disease. Study conclusions and caveats: Especially where disease activity was present, IBD patients had fewer clonotypes in common with others than healthy twins did. A distinction between different T cell subtypes was not possible.

TCRdb re-called the 5' RACE reads; every CDR3 protein appears as one record, without DNA. In total, the table holds 350,000 to 500,000 distinct CDR3 sequences. The CDR3 has 14 amino acids. Germline V CDR1 and CDR2: DFQATT, SNEGSKA (reference sequence). As to this clonotype: As yet, its antigen is unknown.

What was sequenced was blood. The sequence came from a human donor with ulcerative colitis or Crohn's disease, or a healthy co-twin of an affected twin (not recorded which). The J gene is TRBJ2-1, the V gene TRBV20-1; TCRdb picks TRBD2, but there is no DNA to check that call. This CDR3 is CSAPDSGRAVEQFF.